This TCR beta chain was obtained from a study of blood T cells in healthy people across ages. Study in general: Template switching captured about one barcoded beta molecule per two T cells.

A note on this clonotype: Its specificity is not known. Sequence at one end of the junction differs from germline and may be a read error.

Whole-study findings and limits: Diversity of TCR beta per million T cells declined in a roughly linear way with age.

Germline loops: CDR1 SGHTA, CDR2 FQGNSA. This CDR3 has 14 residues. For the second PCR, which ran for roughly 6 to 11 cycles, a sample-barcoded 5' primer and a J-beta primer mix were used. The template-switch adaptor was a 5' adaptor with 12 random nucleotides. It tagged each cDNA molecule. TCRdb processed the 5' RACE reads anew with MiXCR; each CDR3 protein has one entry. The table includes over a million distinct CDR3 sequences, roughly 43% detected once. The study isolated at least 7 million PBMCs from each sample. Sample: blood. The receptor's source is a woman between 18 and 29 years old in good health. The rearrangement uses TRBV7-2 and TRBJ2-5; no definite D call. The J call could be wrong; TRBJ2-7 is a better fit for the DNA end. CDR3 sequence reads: CASNLQSGLDEQYF. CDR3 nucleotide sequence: TGTGCCAGCAACTTACAGTCAGGATTAGACGAGCAGTACTTC.